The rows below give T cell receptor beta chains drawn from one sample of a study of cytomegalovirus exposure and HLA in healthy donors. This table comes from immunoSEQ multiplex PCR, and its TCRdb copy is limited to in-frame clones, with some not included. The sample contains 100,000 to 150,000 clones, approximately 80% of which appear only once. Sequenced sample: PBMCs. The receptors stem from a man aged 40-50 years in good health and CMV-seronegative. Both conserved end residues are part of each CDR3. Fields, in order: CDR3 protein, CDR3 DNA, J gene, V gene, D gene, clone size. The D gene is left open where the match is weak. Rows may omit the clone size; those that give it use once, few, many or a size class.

CASSNLGPRDINTEAFF	TGTGCCAGCAGCAACCTGGGCCCTAGGGACATCAACACTGAAGCTTTCTTT	TRBJ1-1	TRBV7-3	.	.
CAILTGGTEAFF	TGTGCCATTCTGACAGGGGGAACTGAAGCTTTCTTT	TRBJ1-1	TRBV19	TRBD1	.
CASSPGGSTDTQYF	TGTGCCAGCAGCCCCGGCGGTAGCACAGATACGCAGTATTTT	TRBJ2-3	TRBV7-2	.	.
CASSPTSGELYNEQFF	TGTGCCAGCAGCCCGACTAGCGGGGAGCTCTACAATGAGCAGTTCTTC	TRBJ2-1	TRBV14	TRBD2	.
CASSSIGEGYTF	TGCGCCAGCAGTTCAATTGGGGAGGGCTACACCTTC	TRBJ1-2	TRBV23-1	.	few
CASRGQGARSFTDTQYF	TGTGCCAGTAGAGGGCAGGGGGCAAGGAGCTTCACAGATACGCAGTATTTT	TRBJ2-3	TRBV19	TRBD1	.
CASSLVAGMSYNSPLHF	TGCGCCAGCAGCTTGGTTGCAGGGATGTCCTATAATTCACCCCTCCACTTT	TRBJ1-6	TRBV5-1	.	.
CASRAGTGELFF	TGTGCCAGCAGGGCGGGAACCGGGGAGCTGTTTTTT	TRBJ2-2	TRBV9	.	.
CSVSGGTGPYNEQFF	TGCAGCGTCTCCGGAGGGACAGGGCCCTACAATGAGCAGTTCTTC	TRBJ2-1	TRBV29-1	TRBD1	few
CASSLDFGLRYTF	TGTGCCAGCAGCCTCGATTTCGGGTTGCGCTACACCTTC	TRBJ1-2	TRBV7-2	.	.
CASSFPTGQGTGYTF	TGTGCCAGCAGTTTCCCAACCGGACAGGGGACGGGCTACACCTTC	TRBJ1-2	TRBV28	TRBD1	.
CASSSGTGGLESPLHF	TGTGCCAGCAGCTCCGGGACAGGGGGCTTGGAGTCACCCCTCCACTTT	TRBJ1-6	TRBV6-6	TRBD1	.
CASRLAGELEETQYF	TGTGCCAGCAGGTTAGCGGGGGAGTTGGAAGAGACCCAGTACTTC	TRBJ2-5	TRBV27	TRBD2	.
CSVSGGAGTWNEQFF	TGCAGCGTCTCTGGGGGAGCGGGGACCTGGAATGAGCAGTTCTTC	TRBJ2-1	TRBV29-1	TRBD2	.
CASSPLTGTGNTIYF	TGTGCCAGCAGTCCTCTAACAGGGACTGGAAACACCATATATTTT	TRBJ1-3	TRBV6-5	.	.
CASTPTVDYGYTF	TGTGCCAGCACCCCAACGGTGGACTATGGCTACACCTTC	TRBJ1-2	TRBV7-9	.	.
CASSGTGHTGANVLTF	TGTGCCAGCAGTGGGACAGGACATACTGGGGCCAACGTCCTGACTTTC	TRBJ2-6	TRBV6-4	TRBD1	.
CASSPGTGRGLYEQYF	TGTGCCAGCAGCCCTGGGACAGGGCGGGGGCTCTACGAGCAGTACTTC	TRBJ2-7	TRBV7-9	TRBD1	.
CASSAPTDFFDGELFF	TGTGCCAGCAGCGCCCCCACGGACTTCTTTGACGGGGAGCTGTTTTTT	TRBJ2-2	TRBV9	.	.
CASSRGTSGPSSYNEQFF	TGCGCCAGCAGCCGTGGCACTAGCGGGCCCAGCTCCTACAATGAGCAGTTCTTC	TRBJ2-1	TRBV4-3	TRBD2	once
CASSPYGGGGREAFF	TGTGCCAGCAGCCCCTACGGTGGGGGGGGGAGAGAAGCTTTCTTT	TRBJ1-1	TRBV11-2	.	.
CASSVDRGHYGYTF	TGTGCCAGCAGCGTGGACAGGGGGCACTATGGCTACACCTTC	TRBJ1-2	TRBV7-2	TRBD1	once
CASSARQESNSPLHF	TGTGCCAGTAGTGCGCGACAGGAGTCGAATTCACCCCTCCACTTT	TRBJ1-6	TRBV19	.	once
CASVELIGSGYTF	TGTGCCAGCGTGGAGCTAATTGGATCTGGCTACACCTTC	TRBJ1-2	TRBV6-6	.	.
CSVGQGGTEAFF	TGCAGCGTGGGACAGGGAGGAACTGAAGCTTTCTTT	TRBJ1-1	TRBV29-1	TRBD1	.
CSASQGSRDTQYF	TGCAGCGCTTCACAGGGGTCTCGAGATACGCAGTATTTT	TRBJ2-3	TRBV29-1	TRBD1	.
CASSLEVGGSYEQYF	TGTGCCAGCAGCTTAGAAGTAGGAGGGTCCTACGAGCAGTACTTC	TRBJ2-7	TRBV7-8	.	.
CASSYSCYQPQHF	TGTGCCAGCAGTTACTCCTGTTATCAGCCCCAGCATTTT	TRBJ1-5	TRBV6-5	.	.
CASTSSGAGANVLTF	TGTGCCAGCACCTCGTCGGGAGCTGGGGCCAACGTCCTGACTTTC	TRBJ2-6	TRBV7-9	.	.
CASSLGGLNTEAFF	TGCGCCAGCAGCTTGGGGGGACTTAATACTGAAGCTTTCTTT	TRBJ1-1	TRBV5-1	.	few
CATSRDRRDNTEAFF	TGTGCCACCAGCAGAGATAGGAGAGACAACACTGAAGCTTTCTTT	TRBJ1-1	TRBV15	.	.
CASSRDRENTEAFF	TGTGCCAGCAGTCGGGACAGGGAAAACACTGAAGCTTTCTTT	TRBJ1-1	TRBV6-5	TRBD1	.
CASSDWQHAFF	TGTGCCAGCAGTGATTGGCAACACGCTTTCTTT	TRBJ1-1	TRBV6-1	.	once
CASSLVDGTPSSGNTIYF	TGTGCCAGCAGCTTAGTCGATGGTACCCCGAGCTCTGGAAACACCATATATTTT	TRBJ1-3	TRBV7-9	.	few
CASAQGRTDTIYF	TGTGCCAGCGCCCAGGGTAGAACGGACACCATATATTTT	TRBJ1-3	TRBV19	.	.
CASSHLTGGYTF	TGTGCCAGCAGCCACTTGACTGGAGGCTACACCTTC	TRBJ1-2	TRBV11-2	.	.
CATSLDRAKSYEQYF	TGTGCCACCAGCTTGGACAGGGCAAAATCCTACGAGCAGTACTTC	TRBJ2-7	TRBV15	TRBD1	.
CASSLAGNTEAFF	TGCGCCAGCAGCTTGGCCGGGAACACTGAAGCTTTCTTT	TRBJ1-1	TRBV5-1	.	.
CASSLEQTSGNTIYF	TGCGCCAGCAGCTTGGAACAGACCTCTGGAAACACCATATATTTT	TRBJ1-3	TRBV5-1	.	.
CASSPPFIGGLETQYF	TGTGCCAGCAGCCCCCCCTTTATCGGGGGGTTGGAGACCCAGTACTTC	TRBJ2-5	TRBV7-9	TRBD2	.
CASSQETGTYEQYF	TGCGCCAGCAGCCAAGAGACAGGGACCTACGAGCAGTACTTC	TRBJ2-7	TRBV4-3	TRBD1	.
CASSPLTQQGQSSYEQYF	TGTGCCAGCAGCCCCTTAACCCAACAGGGTCAAAGCTCCTACGAGCAGTACTTC	TRBJ2-7	TRBV7-9	.	.
CASSLDRDRTVSGNTIYF	TGTGCCAGCAGCTTAGATCGGGACAGGACAGTCTCTGGAAACACCATATATTTT	TRBJ1-3	TRBV7-2	TRBD1	once
CASSPGGRDSPLHF	TGTGCCAGCTCACCAGGGGGCAGGGATTCACCCCTCCACTTT	TRBJ1-6	TRBV18	.	.